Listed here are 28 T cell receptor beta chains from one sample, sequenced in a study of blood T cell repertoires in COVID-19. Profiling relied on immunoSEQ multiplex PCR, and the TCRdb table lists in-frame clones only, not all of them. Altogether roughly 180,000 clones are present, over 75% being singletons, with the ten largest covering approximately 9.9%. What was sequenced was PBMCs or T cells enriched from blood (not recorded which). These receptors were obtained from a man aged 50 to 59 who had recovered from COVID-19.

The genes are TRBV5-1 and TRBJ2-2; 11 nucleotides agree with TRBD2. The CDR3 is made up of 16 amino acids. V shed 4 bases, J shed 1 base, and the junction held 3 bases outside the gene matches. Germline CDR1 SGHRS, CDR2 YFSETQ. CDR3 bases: TGCGCCAGCAGCGTTACTAGCGGGGGGAACACCGGGGAGCTGTTTTTT. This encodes CASSVTSGGNTGELFF.

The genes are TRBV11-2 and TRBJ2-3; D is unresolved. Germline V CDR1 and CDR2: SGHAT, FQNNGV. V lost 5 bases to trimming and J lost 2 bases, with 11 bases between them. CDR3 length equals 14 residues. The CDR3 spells CASSPPVHTDTQYF. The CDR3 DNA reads TGTGCCAGCAGCCCTCCGGTTCACACAGATACGCAGTATTTT.

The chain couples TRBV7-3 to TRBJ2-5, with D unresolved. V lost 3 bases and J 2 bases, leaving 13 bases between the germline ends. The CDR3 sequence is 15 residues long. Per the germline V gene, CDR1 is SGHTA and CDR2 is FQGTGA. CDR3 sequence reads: CASSLLGDGQETQYF. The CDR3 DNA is TGTGCCAGCAGCTTGTTGGGCGATGGGCAAGAGACCCAGTACTTC.

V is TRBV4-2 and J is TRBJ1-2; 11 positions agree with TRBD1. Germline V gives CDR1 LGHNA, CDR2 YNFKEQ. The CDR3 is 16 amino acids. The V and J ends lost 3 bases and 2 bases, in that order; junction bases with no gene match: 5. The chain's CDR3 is CASSHIGQGANYGYTF. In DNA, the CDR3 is TGTGCCAGCAGCCATATCGGACAGGGGGCCAACTATGGCTACACCTTC.

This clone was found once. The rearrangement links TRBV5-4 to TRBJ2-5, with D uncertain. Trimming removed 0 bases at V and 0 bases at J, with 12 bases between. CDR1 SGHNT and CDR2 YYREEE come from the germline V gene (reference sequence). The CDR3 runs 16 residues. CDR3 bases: TGTGCCAGCAGCTTGGGAGCGACGGTGTACCAAGAGACCCAGTACTTC. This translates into CASSLGATVYQETQYF.

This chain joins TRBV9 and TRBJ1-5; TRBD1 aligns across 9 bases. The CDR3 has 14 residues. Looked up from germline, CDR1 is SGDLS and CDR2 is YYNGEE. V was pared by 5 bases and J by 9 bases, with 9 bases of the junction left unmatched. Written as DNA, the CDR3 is TGTGCCAGCAGAGTACAGGGGGCGGGGTGGCCCCAGCATTTT. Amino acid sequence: CASRVQGAGWPQHF.

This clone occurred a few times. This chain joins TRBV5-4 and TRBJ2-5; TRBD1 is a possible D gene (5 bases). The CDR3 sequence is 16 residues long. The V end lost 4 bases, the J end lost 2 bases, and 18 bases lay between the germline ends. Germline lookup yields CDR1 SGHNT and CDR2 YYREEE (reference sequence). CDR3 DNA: TGTGCCAGCAGCGGGGCCAGGGAATCGATACAAGAGACCCAGTACTTC. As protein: CASSGARESIQETQYF. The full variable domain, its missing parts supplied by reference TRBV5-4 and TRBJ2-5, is ETGVTQSPTHLIKTRGQQVTLRCSSQSGHNTVSWYQQALGQGPQFIFQYYREEENGRGNFPPRFSGLQFPNYSSELNVNALELDDSALYLCASSGARESIQETQYFGPGTRLLVL.

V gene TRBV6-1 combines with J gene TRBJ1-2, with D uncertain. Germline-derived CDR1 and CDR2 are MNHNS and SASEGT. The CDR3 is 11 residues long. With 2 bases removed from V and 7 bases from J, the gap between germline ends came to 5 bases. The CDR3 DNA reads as TGTGCCAGCAGTGAACTTAGTGGCTACACCTTC. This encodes CASSELSGYTF.

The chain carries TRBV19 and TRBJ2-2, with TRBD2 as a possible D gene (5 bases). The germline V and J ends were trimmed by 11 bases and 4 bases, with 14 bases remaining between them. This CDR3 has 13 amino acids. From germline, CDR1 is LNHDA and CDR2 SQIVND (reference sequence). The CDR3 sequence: CALQDLSTGELFF. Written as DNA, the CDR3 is TGTGCCCTTCAGGACTTATCCACCGGGGAGCTGTTTTTT.

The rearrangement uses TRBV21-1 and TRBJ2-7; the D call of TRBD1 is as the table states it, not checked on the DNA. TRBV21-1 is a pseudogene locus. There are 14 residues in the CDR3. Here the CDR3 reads CRTALKFRSYEQYF. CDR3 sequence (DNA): TGCCGGACAGCACTCAAATTTCGATCCTACGAGCAGTACTTC.

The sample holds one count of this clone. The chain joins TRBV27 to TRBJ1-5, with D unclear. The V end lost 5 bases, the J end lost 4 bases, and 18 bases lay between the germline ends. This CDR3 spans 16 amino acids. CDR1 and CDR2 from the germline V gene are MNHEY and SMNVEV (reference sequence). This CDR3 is CASSQLTEYLNQPQHF. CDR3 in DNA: TGTGCCAGCAGTCAACTTACAGAGTATCTTAATCAGCCCCAGCATTTT.

The CDR3 nucleotides read TGTGCCAGCAGGCACGCAACCTACGAGCGGGAGAGGGAAGAGACCCAGTACTTC. Its translation is CASRHATYEREREETQYF. The V and J genes are TRBV27 and TRBJ2-5, with 8 bases aligning to TRBD2. In germline, CDR1 is MNHEY, CDR2 SMNVEV (reference sequence). This CDR3 has 18 amino acids. Germline trimming cut 6 bases from V and 3 bases from J; bases unmatched to any gene: 18.

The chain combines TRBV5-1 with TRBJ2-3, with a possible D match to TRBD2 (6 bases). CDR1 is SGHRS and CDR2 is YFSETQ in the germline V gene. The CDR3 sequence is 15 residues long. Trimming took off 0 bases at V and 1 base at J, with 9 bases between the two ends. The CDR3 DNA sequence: TGCGCCAGCAGCTTGGTGGGCGGGGGCACAGATACGCAGTATTTT. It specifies CASSLVGGGTDTQYF.

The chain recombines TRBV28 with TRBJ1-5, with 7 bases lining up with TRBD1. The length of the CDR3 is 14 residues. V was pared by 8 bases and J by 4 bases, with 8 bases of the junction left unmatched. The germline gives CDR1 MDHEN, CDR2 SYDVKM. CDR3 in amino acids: CASGDRVLNQPQHF. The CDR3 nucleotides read TGTGCCAGCGGAGACAGGGTTCTAAATCAGCCCCAGCATTTT.

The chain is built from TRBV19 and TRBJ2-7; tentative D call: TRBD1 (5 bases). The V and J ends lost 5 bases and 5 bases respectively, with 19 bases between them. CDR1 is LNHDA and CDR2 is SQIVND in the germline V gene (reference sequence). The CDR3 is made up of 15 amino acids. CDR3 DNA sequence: TGTGCCAGTAGTCTGCTGGGGCAACAAGTCCACGAGCAGTACTTC. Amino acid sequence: CASSLLGQQVHEQYF.

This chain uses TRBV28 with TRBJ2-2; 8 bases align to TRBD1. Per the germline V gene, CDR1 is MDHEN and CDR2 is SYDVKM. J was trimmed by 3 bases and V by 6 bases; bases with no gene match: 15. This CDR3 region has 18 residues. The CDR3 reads CASSASGTGTGHTGELFF. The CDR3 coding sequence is TGTGCCAGCAGCGCATCGGGAACCGGGACAGGACACACCGGGGAGCTGTTTTTT.

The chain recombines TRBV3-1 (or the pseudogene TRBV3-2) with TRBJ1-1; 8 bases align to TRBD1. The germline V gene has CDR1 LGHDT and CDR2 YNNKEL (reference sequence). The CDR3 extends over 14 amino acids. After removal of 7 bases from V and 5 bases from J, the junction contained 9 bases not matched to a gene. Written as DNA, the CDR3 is TGTGCCAGCACCGATCAGGGGGCCGGTACTGAAGCTTTCTTT. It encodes CASTDQGAGTEAFF.

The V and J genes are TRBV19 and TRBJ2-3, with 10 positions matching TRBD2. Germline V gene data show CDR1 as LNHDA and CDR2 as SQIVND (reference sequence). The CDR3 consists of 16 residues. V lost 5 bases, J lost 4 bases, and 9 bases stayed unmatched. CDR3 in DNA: TGTGCCAGTAGTCGATGGGGGACTAGCGTCGCAGATACGCAGTATTTT. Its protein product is CASSRWGTSVADTQYF.

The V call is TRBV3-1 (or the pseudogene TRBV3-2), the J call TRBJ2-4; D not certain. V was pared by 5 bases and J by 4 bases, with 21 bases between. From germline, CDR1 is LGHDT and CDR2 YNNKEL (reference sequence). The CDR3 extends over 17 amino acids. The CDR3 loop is CASSSKHPICKKNIQYF. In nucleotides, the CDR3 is TGTGCCAGCAGCTCAAAGCATCCCATTTGCAAAAAAAACATTCAGTACTTC.

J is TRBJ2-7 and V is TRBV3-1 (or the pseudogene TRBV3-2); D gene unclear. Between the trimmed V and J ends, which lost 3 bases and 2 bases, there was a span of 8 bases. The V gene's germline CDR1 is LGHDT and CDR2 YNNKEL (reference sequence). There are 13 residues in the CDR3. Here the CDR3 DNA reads TGTGCCAGCAGCCATAACAGAGCCTACGAGCAGTACTTC. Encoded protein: CASSHNRAYEQYF.

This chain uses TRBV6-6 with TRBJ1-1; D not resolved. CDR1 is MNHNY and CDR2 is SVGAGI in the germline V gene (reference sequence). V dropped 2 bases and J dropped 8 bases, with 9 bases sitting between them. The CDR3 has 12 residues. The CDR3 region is CASSYLSGEAFF. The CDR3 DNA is TGTGCCAGCAGTTACCTCTCGGGAGAAGCTTTCTTT.

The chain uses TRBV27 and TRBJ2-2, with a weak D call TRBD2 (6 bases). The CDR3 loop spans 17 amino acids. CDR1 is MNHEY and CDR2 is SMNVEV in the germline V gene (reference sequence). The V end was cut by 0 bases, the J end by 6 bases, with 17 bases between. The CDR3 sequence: CASSLSGFGRDAGELFF. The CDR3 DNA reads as TGTGCCAGCAGTTTATCAGGATTCGGGAGAGACGCCGGGGAGCTGTTTTTT.

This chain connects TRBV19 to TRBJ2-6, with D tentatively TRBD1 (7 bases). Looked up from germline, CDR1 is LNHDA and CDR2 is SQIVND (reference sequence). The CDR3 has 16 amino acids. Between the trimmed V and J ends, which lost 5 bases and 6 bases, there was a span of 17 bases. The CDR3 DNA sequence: TGTGCCAGTAGTCCCTCCAGGGGGGTTGAGGCCAACGTCCTGACTTTC. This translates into CASSPSRGVEANVLTF. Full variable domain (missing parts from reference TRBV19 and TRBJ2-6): DGGITQSPKYLFRKEGQNVTLSCEQNLNHDAMYWYRQDPGQGLRLIYYSQIVNDFQKGDIAEGYSVSREKKESFPLTVTSAQKNPTAFYLCASSPSRGVEANVLTFGAGSRLTVL.

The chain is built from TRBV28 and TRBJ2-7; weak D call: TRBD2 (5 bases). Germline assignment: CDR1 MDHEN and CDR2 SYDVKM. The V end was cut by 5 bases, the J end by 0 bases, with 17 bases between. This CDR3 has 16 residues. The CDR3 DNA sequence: TGTGCCAGCAGTCCCTACCGGGGAGTGTCCTCCTACGAGCAGTACTTC. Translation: CASSPYRGVSSYEQYF.

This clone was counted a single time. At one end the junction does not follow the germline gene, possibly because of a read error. CDR3 protein: CASRLAGLSYNEQFF. CDR3 nucleotides: TGCGCCAGCCGCTTAGCGGGCCTCTCCTACAATGAGCAGTTCTTC. This chain links TRBV5-1 with TRBJ2-1, with TRBD2 matching 7 bases. This CDR3 contains 15 residues. Looked up from germline, CDR1 is SGHRS and CDR2 is YFSETQ.

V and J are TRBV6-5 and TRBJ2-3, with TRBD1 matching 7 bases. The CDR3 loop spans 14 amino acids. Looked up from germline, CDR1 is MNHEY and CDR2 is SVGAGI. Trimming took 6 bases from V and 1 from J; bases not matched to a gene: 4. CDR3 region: CASRKGAGTDTQYF. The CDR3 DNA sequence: TGTGCCAGCAGAAAGGGGGCCGGCACAGATACGCAGTATTTT.

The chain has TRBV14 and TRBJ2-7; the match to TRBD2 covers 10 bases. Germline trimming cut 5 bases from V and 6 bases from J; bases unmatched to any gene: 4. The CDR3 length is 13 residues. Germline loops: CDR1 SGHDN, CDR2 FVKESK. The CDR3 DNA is TGTGCCAGCAGCGCCGGACTAGCGGCCGAGCAGTACTTC. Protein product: CASSAGLAAEQYF.

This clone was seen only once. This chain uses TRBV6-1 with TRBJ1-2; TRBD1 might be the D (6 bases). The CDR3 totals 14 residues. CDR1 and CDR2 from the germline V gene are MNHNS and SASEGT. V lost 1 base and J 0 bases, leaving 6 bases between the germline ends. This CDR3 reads CASSEGQANYGYTF. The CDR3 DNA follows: TGTGCCAGCAGTGAAGGACAGGCTAACTATGGCTACACCTTC.